The sequence of this T cell receptor beta chain was determined in a study of T cell responses to AZD1222 COVID-19 vaccine. To note about this clone: Its antigen is undetermined.

The method was immunoSEQ multiplex PCR; TCRdb's version includes in-frame clones alone and lacks a portion of them. There are 150,000 to 200,000 clones in the sample; around 94% occur only once, and 1% to 1.5% lies in the top ten. Study outcomes and limitations: Baseline seropositivity occurred in only 5 to 7 AZD1222 recipients. The reported proportion of spike-specific TCRs targeting unmutated variant regions was nearly half. Donors were mostly white British, more females; clonal diversity possibly underestimated. There were vaccine-associated CD4 TCRs across spike, dominant at 160-218 and 743-854.

V was clipped by 3 bases and J by 1 base, with 12 bases between them. Germline CDR1 is MNHEY and CDR2 is SMNVEV (reference sequence). The CDR3 loop spans 15 amino acids. The sequence was collected from an adult in good health. The chain recombines TRBV27 with TRBJ1-1; D ambiguous. The sample consisted of peripheral blood, taken on day 0 of AZD1222 vaccination. CDR3 amino acids: CASSLYNSKNTEAFF. The CDR3 region has the DNA TGTGCCAGCAGTTTGTATAATAGTAAGAACACTGAAGCTTTCTTT.